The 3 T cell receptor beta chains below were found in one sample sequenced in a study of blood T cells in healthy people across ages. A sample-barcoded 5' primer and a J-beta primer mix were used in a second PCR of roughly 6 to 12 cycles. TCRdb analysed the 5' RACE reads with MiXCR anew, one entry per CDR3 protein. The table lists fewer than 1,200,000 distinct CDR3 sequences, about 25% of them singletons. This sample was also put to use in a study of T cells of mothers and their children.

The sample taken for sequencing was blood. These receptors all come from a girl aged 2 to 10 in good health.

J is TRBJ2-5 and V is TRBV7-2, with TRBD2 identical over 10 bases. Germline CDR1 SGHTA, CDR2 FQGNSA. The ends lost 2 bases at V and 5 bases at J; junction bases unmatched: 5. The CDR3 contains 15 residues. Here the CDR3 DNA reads TGTGCCAGCAGCTTATACGCAGCGGGAGGGGAGACCCAGTACTTC. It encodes CASSLYAAGGETQYF.

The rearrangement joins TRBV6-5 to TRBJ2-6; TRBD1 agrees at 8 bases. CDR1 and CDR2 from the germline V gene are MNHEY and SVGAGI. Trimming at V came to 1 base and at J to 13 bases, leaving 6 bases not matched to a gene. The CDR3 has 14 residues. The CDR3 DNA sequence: TGTGCCAGCAGTTACTTTTCGGACAGGGAGGTCCTGACTTTC. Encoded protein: CASSYFSDREVLTF.

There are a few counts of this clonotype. CDR3 in amino acids: CASSLLAETGLYEQYF. The CDR3 nucleotides are TGCGCCAGCAGCCTATTGGCCGAGACAGGCTTGTACGAGCAGTACTTC. The chain has TRBV4-1 and TRBJ2-5; maybe TRBD1 (6 bases). The DNA end is more similar to TRBJ2-7, so the J call may be wrong. Germline assignment: CDR1 MGHRA and CDR2 YSYEKL. The CDR3 sequence is 16 residues long.